The clone carrying this TCR beta chain came up a few times. Trimming took off 4 bases at V and 5 bases at J, with 15 bases between the two ends. In germline, CDR1 is GTSNPN, CDR2 SVGIG (reference sequence). The CDR3 runs 15 residues. This specimen comes from a study of cytomegalovirus exposure and HLA in healthy donors. Unrecorded immune exposure was likely among donors, who were nominally healthy when sampled. A multiplex PCR was run with 60 Vbeta primers and 13 Jbeta primers. The method was immunoSEQ multiplex PCR; TCRdb's version includes in-frame clones alone and lacks a portion of them. The sample consists of some 130,000 clones, approximately 83% of them appearing once.

The material sequenced was PBMCs. The chain employs TRBV30 and TRBJ1-6; D is uncertain. The clonotype originates from a middle-aged man in good health and CMV-seronegative. CDR3 sequence (DNA): TGTGCCTGGACCATAACGCCAGCGAATAATTCACCCCTCCACTTT. It specifies CAWTITPANNSPLHF. The variable domain in full, completed from reference TRBV30 and TRBJ1-6, reads SQTIHQWPATLVQPVGSPLSLECTVEGTSNPNLYWYRQAAGRGLQLLFYSVGIGQISSEVPQNLSASRPQDRQFILSSKKLLLSDSGFYLCAWTITPANNSPLHFGNGTRLTVT.